This T cell receptor beta chain was obtained from a study of shared clonotypes between healthy human individuals. The study's findings and limits: Clonotype sharing levels among donors were expected to vary with sequencing depth.

This clone has more than one count but fewer than ten. Its antigen is unidentified. Positive CCR7 selection of CD45RO-negative cells yielded the naive CD8 cells, and terminally differentiated effector memory CD45RA+ cells were excluded. This CDR3 region has 11 residues. The germline V gene has CDR1 LNHDA and CDR2 SQIVND (reference sequence). The V end lost 10 bases, the J end lost 0 bases, and 6 bases lay between the germline ends. An even split of each subset's genomic DNA across several immunoSEQ plates was performed. Some 30,000 T cell genomes, or approximately 0.2 ug DNA, went into the sorted-subset replicate PCRs. Only in-frame clones appear in the TCRdb table, and some are missing; sequencing was by immunoSEQ multiplex PCR. The top ten hold 1.5% to 2% of the sample, which has about 2.1 million clones, 93% seen once.

The sample was naive CD8+ T cells from PBMCs. The sequence was collected from a man between 18 and 29 years old in good health. Some clones in this sample may be carry-over from other donors' samples. This sequence joins TRBV19 and TRBJ1-1; the D is unclear. CDR3 in amino acids: CAIRLNTEAFF. DNA for the CDR3: TGTGCCATCCGGCTGAACACTGAAGCTTTCTTT.